The next 8 T cell receptor beta chains were all read from a single sample in a study of cytomegalovirus exposure and HLA in healthy donors. The PCR contained 60 Vbeta and 13 Jbeta primers. The method was immunoSEQ multiplex PCR; TCRdb's version includes in-frame clones alone and lacks a portion of them. The table includes under 150,000 clones, roughly four fifths detected once. Material: PBMCs. All receptors derive from a male donor in good health and CMV-seronegative.

The rearrangement uses TRBV28 and TRBJ1-2; possibly TRBD1 for D (6 bases). V was shortened by 10 bases and J by 0 bases, with 21 bases between the two germline ends. Germline-derived CDR1 and CDR2 are MDHEN and SYDVKM. This CDR3 is 16 amino acids long. The CDR3 DNA reads TGTGCCACAGTATCCCCGTCAGGGGCCGCTAACTATGGCTACACCTTC. Translation gives CATVSPSGAANYGYTF.

The rearrangement joins TRBV2 to TRBJ2-7; TRBD2 aligns across 7 bases. The CDR3 runs to 16 residues. V lost 5 bases, J lost 2 bases, and 12 bases stayed unmatched. Germline assignment: CDR1 SNHLY and CDR2 FYNNEI. The CDR3 nucleotides read TGTGCCAGCAGTCTACCCCGCTCTGGGAGGGCCTACGAGCAGTACTTC. Translation gives CASSLPRSGRAYEQYF.

The chain joins TRBV2 to TRBJ2-1; D is uncertain. The CDR3 consists of 13 residues. The V gene's germline CDR1 is SNHLY and CDR2 FYNNEI. V was cut by 7 bases and J by 5 bases, with 12 bases left in between. The CDR3 DNA reads TGTGCCAGCAAGAGCCTCCTACACAATGAGCAGTTCTTC. This codes for CASKSLLHNEQFF.

V is TRBV5-1 and J is TRBJ2-6; maybe TRBD2 (6 bases). Germline loops: CDR1 SGHRS, CDR2 YFSETQ. With 1 base removed from V and 0 bases from J, the gap between germline ends came to 14 bases. The CDR3 consists of 18 residues. The CDR3 coding sequence is TGCGCCAGCAGCTTGAGTGGGGCGGGGCGCTCTGGGGCCAACGTCCTGACTTTC. Translating gives CASSLSGAGRSGANVLTF.

The chain is built from TRBV6-5 and TRBJ2-5; 11 bases match TRBD1. Germline V gives CDR1 MNHEY, CDR2 SVGAGI. The CDR3 contains 15 residues. J lost 5 bases, V lost 7 bases, and 9 bases had no gene match. The CDR3 loop reads CASNHPGQGVETQYF. The CDR3 DNA follows: TGTGCCAGCAATCACCCGGGACAGGGGGTGGAGACCCAGTACTTC.

The chain couples TRBV6-4 to TRBJ2-3, with TRBD2 identical over 8 bases. Germline CDR1 is MRHNA and CDR2 is SNTAGT. The CDR3 is made up of 14 amino acids. V was pared by 5 bases and J by 2 bases, with 3 bases of the junction left unmatched. The CDR3 DNA is TGTGCCAGCAGTTTAGCGGGATCCACAGATACGCAGTATTTT. Translation: CASSLAGSTDTQYF.

The V call is TRBV19, the J call TRBJ2-2; tentatively, D is TRBD2 (6 bases). CDR3 length: 14 residues. Germline assignment: CDR1 LNHDA and CDR2 SQIVND (reference sequence). With 5 bases removed from V and 6 bases from J, the gap between germline ends came to 13 bases. The CDR3 loop reads CASSSRDFPGELFF. CDR3 DNA: TGTGCCAGTAGTTCACGGGACTTCCCCGGGGAGCTGTTTTTT.

Worth noting for this clone: The junction differs from germline at one of its ends, possibly a read error. The rearrangement joins TRBV7-9 to TRBJ2-1, with 13 bases fitting TRBD2. The CDR3 contains 16 residues. CDR1 and CDR2 from the germline V gene are SEHNR and FQNEAQ (reference sequence). The CDR3, as DNA: TGTTCCAGCAGCTCGGCCGGGACTAGCGGGAACTATGAGCAGTTCTTC. Translation gives CSSSSAGTSGNYEQFF.